This T cell receptor beta chain originates from a study of CXCR3-negative and CXCR3-positive naive CD8 T cells. The TRB cDNA libraries were prepared by 5' RACE with UMI labels. TCRdb reprocessed the 5' RACE reads, with one entry per CDR3 protein and no DNA. The sample data list about 40,000 distinct CDR3 sequences. The CDR3 totals 13 residues. The V gene's germline CDR1 is SGHNT and CDR2 YENEEA. What was sequenced was memory CD8+ T cells from blood. The chain is built from TRBV11-3 and TRBJ2-5; TCRdb picks TRBD2, but there is no DNA to check that call. The TCR was taken from a human donor in good health. Some clones in this sample may be carry-over from other donors' samples. The CDR3 region is CASSSGPGETQYF.